These 6 T cell receptor beta chains were sequenced from one sample in a study of blood T cell repertoires in COVID-19. TCRdb keeps only in-frame clones here, not all; method: immunoSEQ multiplex PCR. The data contain around 450,000 clones, roughly 87% of them singletons. Sequenced sample: PBMCs or T cells enriched from blood (not recorded which). These TCRs come from a woman in her late teens or twenties who had recovered from COVID-19.

The CDR3 coding sequence is TGTGCCAGCAGCTTACTGGCCGGGGCCAACGTCCTGACTTTC. This translates into CASSLLAGANVLTF. The rearrangement uses TRBV7-2 and TRBJ2-6, with D hard to call. Germline V gives CDR1 SGHTA, CDR2 FQGNSA. The CDR3 totals 14 residues. Trimming removed 2 bases at V and 4 bases at J, with 6 bases between. Full variable domain (missing parts from reference TRBV7-2 and TRBJ2-6): GAGVSQSPSNKVTEKGKDVELRCDPISGHTALYWYRQSLGQGLEFLIYFQGNSAPDKSGLPSDRFSAERTGGSVSTLTIQRTQQEDSAVYLCASSLLAGANVLTFGAGSRLTVL.

V usage is TRBV3-1 (or the pseudogene TRBV3-2) and J usage is TRBJ2-2; maybe TRBD2 (5 bases). CDR3 length: 15 amino acids. With 4 bases removed from V and 4 bases from J, the gap between germline ends came to 13 bases. Germline V gives CDR1 LGHDT, CDR2 YNNKEL (reference sequence). This CDR3 is CASSPGDRVTGELFF. The CDR3 region has the DNA TGTGCCAGCAGCCCCGGGGATCGGGTCACCGGGGAGCTGTTTTTT.

This clone was found a few times. The chain has TRBV7-8 and TRBJ1-2; D gene ambiguous. Germline V CDR1 and CDR2: SGHVS, FQNEAQ. The CDR3 has 14 amino acids. V lost 1 base to trimming and J lost 4 bases, with 10 bases between them. The CDR3 coding sequence is TGTGCCAGCAGCTTAGTCCCGGGGAGCTATGGCTACACCTTC. Translation: CASSLVPGSYGYTF.

The chain recombines TRBV7-2 with TRBJ2-1, with D possibly TRBD2 on 5 matching bases. The CDR3 contains 14 residues. The germline V and J ends were trimmed by 6 bases and 2 bases, with 11 bases remaining between them. Germline lookup yields CDR1 SGHTA and CDR2 FQGNSA. CDR3 loop: CASRDWPAYNEQFF. The CDR3 DNA follows: TGTGCCAGCAGGGACTGGCCTGCCTACAATGAGCAGTTCTTC.

This sequence joins TRBV4-2 and TRBJ1-5, with D unresolved. Germline V gene lookup returns CDR1 LGHNA and CDR2 YNFKEQ. V dropped 0 bases and J dropped 3 bases, with 9 bases sitting between them. The CDR3 is made up of 15 amino acids. The DNA of the CDR3 is TGTGCCAGCAGCCAAGAATTGAGGGCCAATCAGCCCCAGCATTTT. It specifies CASSQELRANQPQHF.

The chain couples TRBV4-1 to TRBJ1-6; D is uncertain. In germline, CDR1 is MGHRA, CDR2 YSYEKL. The length of the CDR3 is 15 residues. Trimming cost V 1 base and J 8 bases, with 12 bases left between them. The chain's CDR3 is CASSQGPAGYSPLHF. In DNA form, the CDR3 reads TGCGCCAGCAGCCAAGGTCCCGCAGGATATTCACCCCTCCACTTT.